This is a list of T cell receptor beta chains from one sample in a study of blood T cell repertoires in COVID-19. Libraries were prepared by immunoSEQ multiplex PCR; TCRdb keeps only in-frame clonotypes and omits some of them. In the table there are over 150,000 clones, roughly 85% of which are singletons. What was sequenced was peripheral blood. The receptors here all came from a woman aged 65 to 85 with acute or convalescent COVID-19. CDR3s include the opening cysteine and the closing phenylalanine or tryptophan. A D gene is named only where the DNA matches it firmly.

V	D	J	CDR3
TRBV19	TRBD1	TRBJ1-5	CASSKGQGKSMSNQPQHF
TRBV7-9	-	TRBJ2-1	CASSSQGHAYNEQFF
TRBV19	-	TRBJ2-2	CASSSPIQANTGELFF
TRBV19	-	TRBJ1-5	CASSIADSGNQPQHF
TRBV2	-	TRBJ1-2	CASSAEGRYGYTF
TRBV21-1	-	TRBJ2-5	CASSQNGSIETQYF
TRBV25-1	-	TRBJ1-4	CASSEQGGEKLFF
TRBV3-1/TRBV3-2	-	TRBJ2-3	CASSQDTVDTQYF
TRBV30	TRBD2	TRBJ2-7	CAWSVGAGPAGEQYF
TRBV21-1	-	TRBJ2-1	CASSKGARERTSGDYNEQFF
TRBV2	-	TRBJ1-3	CASNYNSGNTIYF
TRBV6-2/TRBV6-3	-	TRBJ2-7	CASSPTPEGREQYF
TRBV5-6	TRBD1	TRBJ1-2	CASSSTGGGYYGYTF
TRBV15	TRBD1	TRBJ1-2	CATQRDRGFYGYTF
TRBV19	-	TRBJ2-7	CASKVGIGGHEQYF
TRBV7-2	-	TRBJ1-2	CASSLGTASYGYTF
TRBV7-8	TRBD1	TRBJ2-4	CASSRVTGTANIQYF
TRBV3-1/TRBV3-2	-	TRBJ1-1	CASSQVLQPTEAFF
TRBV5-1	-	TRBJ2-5	CASSAGRLGEAETQYF
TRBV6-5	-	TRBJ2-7	CASSYSRAYEQYF
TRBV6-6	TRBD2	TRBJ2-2	CASSVAGEGTGELFF
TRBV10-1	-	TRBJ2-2	CASSRAGSGGNTGELFF
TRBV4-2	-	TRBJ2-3	CASSQDAGLTDTQYF
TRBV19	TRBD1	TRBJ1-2	CASAPDREGGYTF
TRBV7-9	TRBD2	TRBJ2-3	CASSPEAGGGPDTQYF
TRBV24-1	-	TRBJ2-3	CATSDPFTGTDTQYF
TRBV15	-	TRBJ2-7	CATSRDWAPGSYEQYF
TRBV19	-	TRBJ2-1	CASRKASANEQFF
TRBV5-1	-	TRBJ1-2	CASSLVPGARLGYGYTF
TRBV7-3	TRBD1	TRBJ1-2	CASSSPGTGNYGYTF
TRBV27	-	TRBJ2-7	CASSLSYARIGYEQYF
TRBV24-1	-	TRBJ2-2	CATSRGVTGELFF
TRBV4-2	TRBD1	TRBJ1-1	CASSPIGTGGWDTEAFF
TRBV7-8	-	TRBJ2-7	CASSPSIGSEQYF
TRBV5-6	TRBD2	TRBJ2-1	CASSPGLAGMGEQFF
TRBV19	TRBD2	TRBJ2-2	CASTLRTSSRNTGELFF
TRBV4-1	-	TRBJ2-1	CASSQAWETGYNEQFF
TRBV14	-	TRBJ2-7	CASSLIRAYEQYF
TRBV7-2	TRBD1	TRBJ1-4	CASSFSSGQNEKLFF
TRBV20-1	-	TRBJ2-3	CSASAQFDTDTQYF
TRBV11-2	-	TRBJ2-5	CASSLGLFETQYF
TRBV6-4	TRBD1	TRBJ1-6	CASKGQGNSPLHF
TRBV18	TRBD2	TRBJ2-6	CASSPPTRGRSGANVLTF
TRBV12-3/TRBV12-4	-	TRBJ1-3	CASSFIGNTIYF
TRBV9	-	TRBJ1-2	CASSPETVYGYTF